The TCR beta chain described here comes from a study of control samples from healthy donors and cancer patients. TCRdb's table, derived via immunoSEQ multiplex PCR, lists solely in-frame clones and lacks some. The table includes 150,000 to 200,000 clones, around 94% detected once. This clone was counted between two and nine times. The sequence derives from a woman aged 18-29 years in good health. The source material was blood.

The chain's CDR3 is CASRARVEINQPQHF. The CDR3 DNA reads TGTGCCAGTAGAGCAAGGGTCGAGATCAATCAGCCCCAGCATTTT. This rearrangement joins TRBV19 to TRBJ1-5; D remains ambiguous. The CDR3 is 15 amino acids. Trimming removed 6 bases from V and 3 bases from J, with 15 bases in between. CDR1 and CDR2 from the germline V gene are LNHDA and SQIVND (reference sequence).